A selection of T cell receptor beta chains follows, all from one sample in a study of T cells in Graves' hyperthyroidism and ophthalmopathy. One entry per CDR3 protein, called by TCRdb with MiXCR from the multiplex PCR reads. The sample has around 340,000 distinct CDR3 sequences; about 18% are singletons. Sequenced sample: blood. Source of these receptors: a young woman with Graves' hyperthyroidism that later progressed to Graves' ophthalmopathy. Each CDR3 is given with its conserved first and last residue. D genes are given only for firm matches. Size is omitted from some rows. Given values are once, few, many or a class for expanded clones.

CDR3 DNA	CDR3 protein	V gene	J gene	clone size	D gene
TGCGCCAGCAGCTTGGCCCCCACTAGCGGGGGGAACTACAATGAGCAGTTCTTC	CASSLAPTSGGNYNEQFF	TRBV5-1	TRBJ2-1	NA	TRBD2
TGTGCCAGCAGTCCAGGGGTCATCACAACAAAAGAGACCCAGTACTTC	CASSPGVITTKETQYF	TRBV28	TRBJ2-5	many	NA
TGTGCCAGCAGCCAGGACTGGCGGGGAACAGATACGCAGTATTTT	CASSQDWRGTDTQYF	TRBV11-2	TRBJ2-3	many	NA
TGCAGTGCTAATTGGGGGAGTGACACTGAAGCTTTCTTT	CSANWGSDTEAFF	TRBV20-1	TRBJ1-1	NA	NA
TGTGCCAGCAGTTTGGACAGGGGAAGCAATCAGCCCCAGCATTTT	CASSLDRGSNQPQHF	TRBV28	TRBJ1-5	many	TRBD1
TGCGCCAGCAGCCAAGATAACGGGTTACAGTCACCCCTCCACTTT	CASSQDNGLQSPLHF	TRBV4-1	TRBJ1-6	NA	NA
TGTGCCAGCAGCCAACGCGGGGGGCATGGAAACACCATATATTTT	CASSQRGGHGNTIYF	TRBV3-1	TRBJ1-3	many	NA
TGTGCCAGCAGCCAAGCACTCATTCAGTACTTC	CASSQALIQYF	TRBV3-1	TRBJ2-4	many	NA
TGCAGCGTTGAAGTTCGGGACAGCTACGAGCAGTACTTC	CSVEVRDSYEQYF	TRBV29-1	TRBJ2-7	many	TRBD1
TGCGCCAGCAGCTTAAACGACGGACGCAATCAGCCCCAGCATTTT	CASSLNDGRNQPQHF	TRBV5-1	TRBJ1-5	many	NA
TGTGCCAGCAGTCACCTACAGGGCCTAGGTCGGAATTCACCCCTCCACTTT	CASSHLQGLGRNSPLHF	TRBV12-3/TRBV12-4	TRBJ1-6	NA	NA
TGTGCCACTAGCGGGAGCAGTAATGAGCAGTTCTTC	CATSGSSNEQFF	TRBV24-1	TRBJ2-1	many	TRBD2
TGTGCCAGCAGCCAAACTAGCGGGAGGTTTTACGAGCAGTACTTC	CASSQTSGRFYEQYF	TRBV14	TRBJ2-7	few	TRBD2
TGCGCCAGCAGCTGGGCCACAGACTCCTACAATGAGCAGTTCTTC	CASSWATDSYNEQFF	TRBV5-1	TRBJ2-1	few	NA
TGTGCCAGCAAAACGGGTATTGACTATGGCTACACCTTC	CASKTGIDYGYTF	TRBV6-1	TRBJ1-2	NA	NA
TGTGCCAGCGGACAGGGGGCATCTGGAAACACCATATATTTT	CASGQGASGNTIYF	TRBV11-3	TRBJ1-3	NA	TRBD1
TGTGCCAGCAGCCAAATAGGAGGACTAGCGGGGAACCAAGAGACCCAGTACTTC	CASSQIGGLAGNQETQYF	TRBV7-9	TRBJ2-5	NA	TRBD2
TGTGCCAGCAGCTCCCGGGGTGTTTCTGGAAACACCATATATTTT	CASSSRGVSGNTIYF	TRBV9	TRBJ1-3	few	NA
TGCAGCATTGAAGAGGGACTAGCGGGGGGACCTCAAGAGACCCAGTACTTC	CSIEEGLAGGPQETQYF	TRBV29-1	TRBJ2-5	NA	TRBD2
TGTGCCAGCAGCTCCTGGACAGGGACCAATTCACCCCTCCACTTT	CASSSWTGTNSPLHF	TRBV11-2	TRBJ1-6	few	TRBD1
TGTGCCAGCAGGACAGGGGGCTCTGACTATGGCTACACCTTC	CASRTGGSDYGYTF	TRBV6-1	TRBJ1-2	many	TRBD1
TGCAGTGCTAGATACAATGAGCAGTTCTTC	CSARYNEQFF	TRBV20-1	TRBJ2-1	few	NA
TGTGCCAGCAGCTTAAGCCCGGGCCCGAGGGATACGCAGTATTTT	CASSLSPGPRDTQYF	TRBV11-2	TRBJ2-3	many	NA
TGTGCCAGCTCGGACGGAACTCTAGCGGAAGAGACCCAGTACTTC	CASSDGTLAEETQYF	TRBV18	TRBJ2-5	many	TRBD2
TGTGCCAGCAGCAATTTAGGACTAGCGAAGATTACCTACGAGCAGTACTTC	CASSNLGLAKITYEQYF	TRBV27	TRBJ2-7	many	TRBD2
TGCAGTGCTAGCCCACAGAACACAGATACGCAGTATTTT	CSASPQNTDTQYF	TRBV20-1	TRBJ2-3	few	NA
TGCAGTGCTAGAGATCTAGCGGGGGGGCTCGAGCAGTACTTC	CSARDLAGGLEQYF	TRBV20-1	TRBJ2-7	once	TRBD2
TGTGCCACCAGCAGAGACTTATCGTATGAAGCTTTCTTT	CATSRDLSYEAFF	TRBV15	TRBJ1-1	few	NA
TGTGCCAGTCTAGGGCATTATTCCGGGACAGAATCCTACGAGCAGTACTTC	CASLGHYSGTESYEQYF	TRBV2	TRBJ2-7	many	TRBD1
TGTGCCAGCAGCTGGGACGGGGGAGATACGCAGTATTTT	CASSWDGGDTQYF	TRBV7-2	TRBJ2-3	many	NA
TGTGCCAGCAGCCCCGCACAGGGTGAACAGCCCCAGCATTTT	CASSPAQGEQPQHF	TRBV7-9	TRBJ1-5	many	NA
TGTGCCAGCAGCCGAAGCGGGAGAGGGGAGACCCAGTACTTC	CASSRSGRGETQYF	TRBV7-2	TRBJ2-5	NA	TRBD2
TGCGCCAGCAGCTTGTATGGCGGGGCCTACAATGAGCAGTTCTTC	CASSLYGGAYNEQFF	TRBV7-8	TRBJ2-1	many	NA
TGTGCCAGCGGGGGCGGGACCTCATACGAGCAGTACTTC	CASGGGTSYEQYF	TRBV28	TRBJ2-7	many	NA
TGTGCCAGCAGCTTCAGCCCGGAGACCCAGTACTTC	CASSFSPETQYF	TRBV11-2	TRBJ2-5	many	NA
NA	CASSFGQGPEAFF	TRBV5-6	TRBJ1-1	NA	NA
TGCGCCAGCAAGGGACAGGGAACCGGGGAGCTGTTTTTT	CASKGQGTGELFF	TRBV10-1	TRBJ2-2	NA	TRBD1
TGCGCCAGCAGCCAAGTCCTGGGGGGAGGGCCCTACGAGCAGTACTTC	CASSQVLGGGPYEQYF	TRBV4-1	TRBJ2-7	once	TRBD2
TGTGCCAGCAGCCAAGATCAAAGGACAGGGGGCCAAGAGACCCAGTACTTC	CASSQDQRTGGQETQYF	TRBV2	TRBJ2-5	NA	TRBD1
TGTGCCTGGAGTGCCTCGCCGGGGGCCGGGGAGCTGTTTTTT	CAWSASPGAGELFF	TRBV30	TRBJ2-2	NA	NA
TGTGCCAGCAGTTCATGGACGAACACTGAAGCTTTCTTT	CASSSWTNTEAFF	TRBV12-3/TRBV12-4	TRBJ1-1	many	NA
TGTGCCAGCAGCCGACCTTCCTGGGGAGGTAACACCGGGGAGCTGTTTTTT	CASSRPSWGGNTGELFF	TRBV14	TRBJ2-2	NA	NA
TGTGCCAGCCGGGGACAGGGTGGGGGATACGAGCAGTACTTC	CASRGQGGGYEQYF	TRBV28	TRBJ2-7	NA	TRBD1
TGTGCCAGCTCACCACAGGGTAGCTCTGGAAACACCATATATTTT	CASSPQGSSGNTIYF	TRBV18	TRBJ1-3	many	NA
TGTGCCAGCAGTGAAAGGATGGCAGGTATGACTGAAGCTTTCTTT	CASSERMAGMTEAFF	TRBV2	TRBJ1-1	many	NA
TGTGCCAGCAGCCCTCAGGACAGGGGGGTAAATGAGCAGTTCTTC	CASSPQDRGVNEQFF	TRBV7-6	TRBJ2-1	many	TRBD1
TGTGCCTGGACCCTTTGGAGTCATGAAGCTTTCTTT	CAWTLWSHEAFF	TRBV30	TRBJ1-1	NA	NA
TGTGCCAGCAGCTTGACCGACACCTCGGGGGCTGAAGCTTTCTTT	CASSLTDTSGAEAFF	TRBV5-8	TRBJ1-1	many	NA
TGTGCCTGGAGTGACCAAACCTATGGCTACACCTTC	CAWSDQTYGYTF	TRBV30	TRBJ1-2	NA	NA
TGTGCCACCAGTGTAGGCGGGGAGCTGTTTTTT	CATSVGGELFF	TRBV24-1	TRBJ2-2	NA	NA
TGTGCCAGCCGTCACTCGGGGCAGGACGAGACCCAGTACTTC	CASRHSGQDETQYF	TRBV25-1	TRBJ2-5	NA	NA
TGTGCCAGCTCGAGCTACAGGGGCGGTGACTATGGCTACACCTTC	CASSSYRGGDYGYTF	TRBV2	TRBJ1-2	many	TRBD1